Given below is one T cell receptor (beta chain) in context. This clonotype was recorded many times. The clone's antigen remains unknown. There are no base qualities to consult, and no much larger clone falls within one base. Amplification of full-length TCR variable regions was done by 5' RACE PCR using constant-region reverse primers, and this step was followed by semi-nested PCR with Nested Universal Primer A. The ReliaPrep RNA Cell Miniprep System was used to extract total RNA, which was then reverse transcribed into 5'RACE-ready cDNA with the SMARTer RACE 5'/3' Kit. Full-length TCR alpha and beta libraries were barcoded with multiplex adaptors and sequenced on an Illumina MiSeq. In the paper's pipeline: For each of nine subset-tissue groups, sequencing data from the five patients were pooled, and the groups were compared by unsupervised clustering of TCR gene usage. The Morisita-Horn index was used to calculate repertoire similarity, with shared sequences weighted by how much each contributed to each repertoire. The public reads were run again by TCRdb, first through fastp at Q25 and then through MiXCR, and only productive beta chains were kept. Rows merge per CDR3 protein into single entries with the most common DNA and genes. TCRdb, rather than the study authors, made the V and J calls. This sample holds about 46,000 distinct CDR3 sequences; roughly 30% were observed only once. Jointly, the top ten make up approximately 2.3% of the sample.

From cysteine to phenylalanine, the CDR3 is 14 amino acids long. Only the CDR3 DNA stays, 42 bases, in frame from base 1. Looking up the germline V gene yields CDR1 MNHEY and CDR2 SVGAGI. At the junction V is shortened by 1 base and J by 4 bases, with 7 bases in between. The Miltenyi Naive CD4+ T Cell Isolation kit was used to purify naive CD4+ T cells, and CD25 microbeads were used to remove Tregs. Tregs, naive and memory CD4+ T cells from tumor, blood and ipsilateral draining lymph nodes of a few breast cancer patients underwent full-length TCR alpha and beta sequencing. Ficoll density gradient centrifugation was used to isolate mononuclear cells from either lymph nodes or 45 to 65 ml of peripheral blood. Sorted cell populations were confirmed by FACS to exceed 90% purity. The data were obtained in a study (dated by TCRdb to the mid-2010s). For context, the study as a whole: Whether tumor-infiltrating Tregs in breast cancer are recruited from blood Tregs or converted in situ from other CD4+ T cell subsets was tested.

Here is what the overall study found, with its caveats: Tumor memory CD4+ T cell TCR gene usage was found to cluster with blood and lymph node memory CD4+ cells and with lymph node naive CD4+ cells. Validation in the larger cohort was restricted to a single TCR beta V-J rearrangement rather than whole repertoires. The greatest overlap of tumor-infiltrating Treg TCR alpha and beta sequences was with tumor naive CD4+ T cells, followed next by blood naive CD4+ T cells.

The sequenced sample was naive CD4+ T cells sorted from blood. The sample's cell subset or site label, in plain terms: naive CD4+ T cells, CD4+CD45RA+CD25-. The source of this sequence is a female donor with breast cancer. The rearrangement combines TRBV6-5 with TRBJ2-2; too little of a D gene remains to name it. The CDR3 region: CASSYWASTGELFF. The DNA sequence is TGTGCCAGCAGTTACTGGGCATCCACCGGGGAGCTGTTTTTT.